These 29 T cell receptor beta chains share one sample of origin, sequenced in a study of glioma-infiltrating T cells. The iRepertoire nested amplicon-rescue multiplex PCR amplified TCR alpha and beta CDR3s from RNA. TCRdb called the multiplex PCR reads again in MiXCR, with one record for every CDR3 protein. Of a few hundred thousand distinct CDR3 sequences listed, less than 50% are singletons. The sample consisted of glioma tissue, nonneoplastic brain tissue, or PBMCs (not recorded which). Receptors originate from a human donor with low-grade glioma or glioblastoma, undergoing nonglioma brain surgery, or in good health (not recorded which).

This clonotype was detected many times. The J gene is TRBJ2-1, the V gene TRBV25-1; D not certain. This CDR3 has 13 amino acids. Looked up from germline, CDR1 is MGHDK and CDR2 is SYGVNS. V lost 3 bases to trimming and J lost 5 bases, with 8 bases between them. CDR3 DNA: TGTGCCAGCAGTGATGGGTCCCACAATGAGCAGTTCTTC. Its translation is CASSDGSHNEQFF.

This clonotype showed up just once. Just one base apart from a much larger clone, this may be a read error. CDR3 region: CASSLSTLGMRFF. Written as DNA, the CDR3 is TGTGCCAGCAGCTTGTCAACTTTAGGGATGCGGTTCTTC. The chain recombines TRBV7-3 with TRBJ2-1; no definite D call. Germline CDR1 is SGHTA and CDR2 is FQGTGA. This CDR3 contains 13 residues. Trimming cost V 3 bases and J 15 bases, with 18 bases left between them.

The rearrangement links TRBV29-1 to TRBJ2-1, with TRBD2 identical over 9 bases. The V and J ends lost 4 bases and 3 bases, in that order; junction bases with no gene match: 4. The CDR3 extends over 14 amino acids. From germline, CDR1 is SQVTM and CDR2 ANQGSEA. DNA of the CDR3: TGCAGCGTTGGCGGGCGGGAGGGCTACAATGAGCAGTTCTTC. Encoded protein: CSVGGREGYNEQFF.

This chain uses TRBV7-9 with TRBJ2-7; D is possibly TRBD2 (6 bases). The germline V gene has CDR1 SEHNR and CDR2 FQNEAQ (reference sequence). The CDR3 spans 12 residues. The germline V and J ends were trimmed by 5 bases and 6 bases, with 11 bases remaining between them. CDR3 in amino acids: CASSLEGIEQYF. The CDR3 region has the DNA TGTGCCAGCAGCCTGGAGGGTATCGAGCAGTACTTC.

For this clonotype: A junction end diverges from the germline sequence, so it may reflect a read error. This chain links TRBV6-1 with TRBJ2-1, with 7 bases fitting TRBD1. CDR3 length equals 16 residues. Looked up from germline, CDR1 is MNHNS and CDR2 is SASEGT. CDR3 residues: CASSEFGTVSYNGQFF. The CDR3, as DNA: TGTGCCAGCAGTGAATTCGGGACAGTCTCCTACAATGGGCAGTTCTTC.

The chain is built from TRBV28 and TRBJ1-1; 8 nucleotides line up with TRBD1. The CDR3 is made up of 13 amino acids. Unmatched junction bases numbered 2, after V lost 5 bases and J lost 3 bases. The V gene's germline CDR1 is MDHEN and CDR2 SYDVKM. CDR3 loop: CASSAGGDTEAFF. DNA of the CDR3: TGTGCCAGCAGTGCAGGGGGCGACACTGAAGCTTTCTTT.

Points on this clonotype: A much larger clone differs by one base, so this may be a read error. This chain links TRBV20-1 with TRBJ1-4; maybe TRBD1 (6 bases). CDR1 is DFQATT, CDR2 SNEGSKA, per germline (reference sequence). V was trimmed by 2 bases and J by 6 bases, leaving 19 bases between them. This CDR3 has 16 residues. The CDR3 nucleotides read TGCAGTGCTAGATCTGGGGGCTGGACAGTGTATGAAAAACTGTTTTTT. Translation: CSARSGGWTVYEKLFF.

The chain has TRBV7-3 and TRBJ2-1; tentatively, D is TRBD1 (6 bases). V lost 4 bases and J lost 6, with 10 bases in between. The CDR3 is 13 residues long. From germline, CDR1 is SGHTA and CDR2 FQGTGA. CDR3 DNA sequence: TGTGCCAGCAGCTCGGCAGGGGTCAATGAGCAGTTCTTC. This encodes CASSSAGVNEQFF.

The chain is built from TRBV2 and TRBJ1-1; D unresolved. Per germline, CDR1 SNHLY and CDR2 FYNNEI. This CDR3 has 13 residues. Trimming left V 0 bases short and J 7 bases short, with 9 bases between. The CDR3 nucleotides are TGTGCCAGCAGTGAAGCGAACCGATTTGAAGCTTTCTTT. Its protein is CASSEANRFEAFF.

This clonotype was observed a handful of times. J is TRBJ2-1 and V is TRBV28; TRBD2 is a possible D gene (6 bases). This CDR3 comprises 18 residues. V gave up 7 bases and J gave up 4 bases, with 26 bases separating them. Germline values: CDR1 MDHEN, CDR2 SYDVKM. CDR3 DNA sequence: TGTGCCAGCATTAAGAGGGCCGCCGGGACTGGATCTTACAATGAGCAGTTCTTC. Protein: CASIKRAAGTGSYNEQFF.

As to this clonotype: Germline is not matched at one junction end, which may reflect a read error. The V and J genes are TRBV20-1 and TRBJ2-7, with D tentatively TRBD1 (6 bases). The CDR3 has 13 residues. The V gene's germline CDR1 is DFQATT and CDR2 SNEGSKA (reference sequence). Here the CDR3 DNA reads TGCAGTGCTAGTGGGGACACCACCTACAAGCAGTACTTC. Protein product: CSASGDTTYKQYF.

The genes are TRBV2 and TRBJ2-2; 15 bases fit TRBD2. The germline CDR1 and CDR2 sequences are SNHLY and FYNNEI. With V trimmed by 7 bases and J by 4 bases, 7 bases remained unmatched. The CDR3 loop spans 17 amino acids. The CDR3 protein is CASTPGLAGGSTGELFF. As DNA, the CDR3 is TGTGCCAGCACACCGGGACTAGCGGGAGGAAGCACCGGGGAGCTGTTTTTT.

The chain combines TRBV19 with TRBJ1-5, with D possibly being TRBD1 (5 bases). CDR1 LNHDA and CDR2 SQIVND come from the germline V gene (reference sequence). V lost 6 bases and J 2 bases, leaving 14 bases between the germline ends. This CDR3 contains 15 residues. CDR3 loop: CASRYRDGRNQPQHF. CDR3 in DNA: TGTGCCAGTAGGTACCGGGACGGTCGCAATCAGCCCCAGCATTTT. The full variable domain, rest sourced from reference TRBV19 and TRBJ1-5, is DGGITQSPKYLFRKEGQNVTLSCEQNLNHDAMYWYRQDPGQGLRLIYYSQIVNDFQKGDIAEGYSVSREKKESFPLTVTSAQKNPTAFYLCASRYRDGRNQPQHFGDGTRLSIL.

About this clonotype itself: A much larger clonotype is one base distant, so this may be a read error. This chain links TRBV28 with TRBJ1-1, with 7 bases identical to TRBD1. Germline CDR1 MDHEN, CDR2 SYDVKM. This CDR3 region has 15 residues. The CDR3 coding sequence is TGTGCCAGCAGTTATACAGGGGCCCCGAACGCTGAAGCTTTCTTT. This translates into CASSYTGAPNAEAFF.

This clonotype has a handful of counts. The gene calls are TRBV15 and TRBJ2-7; 8 nucleotides agree with TRBD1. Germline loops: CDR1 LNHNV, CDR2 YYDKDF (reference sequence). The CDR3 is made up of 14 amino acids. The trim removed 5 bases at V and 4 bases at J, leaving 7 bases unmatched. CDR3 residues: CATSGGQGFYEQYF. In DNA, the CDR3 is TGTGCCACCAGCGGTGGACAGGGTTTTTACGAGCAGTACTTC.

Of note for this clonotype: A read error may explain this, as a much larger clone is one base away. The V gene is TRBV20-1, the J gene TRBJ2-7; D uncertain. The CDR3 is 15 residues long. CDR1 and CDR2 from the germline V gene are DFQATT and SNEGSKA (reference sequence). The CDR3 region is CSASQDGRRTYKQYF. The CDR3 DNA is TGCAGTGCTTCCCAAGACGGGCGGAGAACCTACAAGCAGTACTTC.

This clonotype was counted only a few times. The chain carries TRBV18 and TRBJ1-4, with D possibly being TRBD1 (6 bases). CDR1 is KGHSH, CDR2 LQKENI, per germline. The CDR3 runs to 14 residues. Trimming stripped 8 bases from V and 4 bases from J, with 14 bases between. The CDR3: CASTGADGNEKLFF. CDR3 nucleotides: TGTGCCAGCACGGGGGCGGACGGTAATGAAAAACTGTTTTTT.

The rearrangement uses TRBV14 and TRBJ2-7; a possible D gene is TRBD2 (5 bases). Per germline, CDR1 SGHDN and CDR2 FVKESK. This CDR3 is built from 16 residues. Trimming pared 3 bases from V and 0 bases from J, leaving 15 bases between. The CDR3 DNA follows: TGTGCCAGCAGCCATGTAGAAAGCGGATACTCCTACGAGCAGTACTTC. It specifies CASSHVESGYSYEQYF.

This clonotype was counted ten times or more. The V call is TRBV28, the J call TRBJ1-5, with TRBD1 matching 7 bases. The CDR3 has 14 residues. V shed 10 bases and J 1 base; nucleotides not matched to a gene: 7. The V gene's germline CDR1 is MDHEN and CDR2 SYDVKM. CDR3 sequence (DNA): TGTGCCATTGAGACAGGGATGAGCAATCAGCCCCAGCATTTT. It yields the protein CAIETGMSNQPQHF.

The rearrangement links TRBV6-2 or TRBV6-3 to TRBJ2-2; D unclear. Germline CDR1 MNHEY, CDR2 SVGEGT. This CDR3 is built from 15 residues. V was trimmed by 5 bases and J by 6 bases, leaving 16 bases between them. The CDR3 DNA is TGTGCCAGCAGTACTCCCCCGGCCCTGTCCGGGGAGCTGTTTTTT. Protein: CASSTPPALSGELFF.

This chain links TRBV25-1 with TRBJ1-2, with D possibly TRBD1 on 6 matching bases. The V gene lost 4 bases and the J gene lost 5 bases, with 17 bases spanning the gap. Germline lookup yields CDR1 MGHDK and CDR2 SYGVNS. This CDR3 is built from 15 residues. The CDR3 DNA sequence: TGTGCCAGCAGTGGGGGGGGGGCCATATCGTATGGCTACACCTTC. Its translation is CASSGGGAISYGYTF.

This clonotype was recorded at least ten times. The V call is TRBV28, the J call TRBJ1-1, with a possible D match to TRBD1 (5 bases). Germline lookup yields CDR1 MDHEN and CDR2 SYDVKM. The CDR3 contains 17 residues. V lost 6 bases and J 5 bases, leaving 25 bases between the germline ends. CDR3 protein: CASSSLARGPDNTEAFF. CDR3 nucleotides: TGTGCCAGCAGCTCCCTCGCTAGAGGCCCGGACAATACTGAAGCTTTCTTT. Full variable domain (outside the CDR3, taken from reference TRBV28 and TRBJ1-1): DVKVTQSSRYLVKRTGEKVFLECVQDMDHENMFWYRQDPGLGLRLIYFSYDVKMKEKGDIPEGYSVSREKKERFSLILESASTNQTSMYLCASSSLARGPDNTEAFFGQGTRLTVV.

The V call is TRBV4-1, the J call TRBJ2-2; possibly TRBD2 for D (7 bases). CDR3 length: 15 residues. V was shortened by 4 bases and J by 8 bases, with 17 bases between the two germline ends. The germline CDR1 and CDR2 sequences are MGHRA and YSYEKL. CDR3 in amino acids: CASSRQAGARGELFF. The CDR3 region has the DNA TGCGCCAGCAGCCGCCAGGCGGGGGCGAGGGGGGAGCTGTTTTTT.

This clonotype came up a few times. The junction differs from germline at one of its ends, possibly a read error. The V and J genes are TRBV15 and TRBJ2-3, with D hard to call. Germline V gene lookup returns CDR1 LNHNV and CDR2 YYDKDF (reference sequence). CDR3 size: 14 residues. The CDR3 loop is CAASRSSSTDTQYF. CDR3 nucleotide sequence: TGTGCCGCCAGCCGGTCTTCTAGCACAGATACGCAGTATTTT.

This rearrangement joins TRBV28 to TRBJ2-3; D may match TRBD1 or TRBD2 (6 bases each). Germline V gene data show CDR1 as MDHEN and CDR2 as SYDVKM. V dropped 6 bases and J dropped 5 bases, with 12 bases sitting between them. The CDR3 has 13 amino acids. In nucleotides, the CDR3 is TGTGCCAGCAGAGATGGGGGGCAAGATACGCAGTATTTT. It yields the protein CASRDGGQDTQYF.

V is TRBV14 and J is TRBJ1-1; D is uncertain. Per the germline V gene, CDR1 is SGHDN and CDR2 is FVKESK. This CDR3 region has 16 residues. Trimming cost V 0 bases and J 2 bases, with 13 bases left between them. CDR3 in amino acids: CASSQDLRRANTEAFF. CDR3 coding DNA: TGTGCCAGCAGCCAAGACCTCCGTAGGGCAAACACTGAAGCTTTCTTT.

The chain employs TRBV4-2 and TRBJ2-3; no reliable D call. The CDR3 extends over 16 amino acids. V was cut by 0 bases and J by 1 base, with 11 bases left in between. CDR1 and CDR2 from the germline V gene are LGHNA and YNFKEQ. The CDR3 DNA follows: TGTGCCAGCAGCCAAGATAAGGGTTCCGGCACAGATACGCAGTATTTT. This sequence encodes CASSQDKGSGTDTQYF.

Of note for this clonotype: The junction differs from germline at one of its ends, possibly a read error. The V and J genes are TRBV6-2 or TRBV6-3 and TRBJ1-4; TRBD1 aligns across 8 bases. The CDR3 length is 14 residues. The germline V gene encodes CDR1 MNHEY and CDR2 SVGEGT. CDR3 nucleotide sequence: TGTGCCAGCGGTCAGGGGGCGGATAATGAAAAACTGCTTTTT. It yields the protein CASGQGADNEKLLF.

Comment on this clonotype: This may arise from a read error, as a much more abundant clone is one base away. This chain connects TRBV28 to TRBJ2-5; the D gene could be TRBD1 or TRBD2 (5 bases each). The germline gives CDR1 MDHEN, CDR2 SYDVKM. The V and J ends lost 7 bases and 10 bases respectively, with 22 bases between them. The CDR3 loop spans 14 amino acids. CDR3 coding DNA: TGTGCCAGCATTCGGGACGGAAACTCCTACGACCAGTACTTC. Residues: CASIRDGNSYDQYF.